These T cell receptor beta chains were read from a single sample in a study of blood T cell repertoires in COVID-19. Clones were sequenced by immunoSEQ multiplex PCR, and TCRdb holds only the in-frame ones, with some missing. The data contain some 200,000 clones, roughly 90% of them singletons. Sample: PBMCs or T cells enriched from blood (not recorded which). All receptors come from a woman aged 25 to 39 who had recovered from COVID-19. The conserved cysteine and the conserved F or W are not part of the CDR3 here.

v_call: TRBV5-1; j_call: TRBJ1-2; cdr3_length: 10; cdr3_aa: ASSLDGYGYT
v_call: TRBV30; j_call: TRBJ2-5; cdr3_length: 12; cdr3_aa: AWNRGRAQETQY
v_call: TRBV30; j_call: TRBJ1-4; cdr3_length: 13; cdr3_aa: AWNAQGLAEEKLF
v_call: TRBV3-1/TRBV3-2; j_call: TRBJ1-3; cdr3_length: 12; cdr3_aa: ASKPRRERNTIY
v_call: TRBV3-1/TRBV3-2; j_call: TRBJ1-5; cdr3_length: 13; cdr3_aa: ASSQATGNGQPQH
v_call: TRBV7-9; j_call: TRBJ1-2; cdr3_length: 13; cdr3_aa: ASSLKDTGNYGYT
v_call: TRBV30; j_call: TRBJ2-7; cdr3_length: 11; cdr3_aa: AWSVGGYGEQY
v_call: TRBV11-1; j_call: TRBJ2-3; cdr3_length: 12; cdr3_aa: ASSPHTSTDTQY
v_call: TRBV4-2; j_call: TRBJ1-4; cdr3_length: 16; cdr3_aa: ASSQDPTADATNEKLF
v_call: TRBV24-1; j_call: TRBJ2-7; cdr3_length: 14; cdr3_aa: ATSDPGEGDSYEQY
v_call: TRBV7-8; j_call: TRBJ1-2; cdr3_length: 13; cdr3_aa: ASSLVGRQRGGYT
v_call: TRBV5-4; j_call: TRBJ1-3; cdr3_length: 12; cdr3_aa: ASSLGQGENTIY
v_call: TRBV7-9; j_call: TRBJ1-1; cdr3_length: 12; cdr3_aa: ASSFGGRGTEAF
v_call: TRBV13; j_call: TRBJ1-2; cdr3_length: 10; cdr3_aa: ASSAGQGLGT
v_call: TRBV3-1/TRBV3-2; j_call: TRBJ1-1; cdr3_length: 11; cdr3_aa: ASSQSTDFGAF
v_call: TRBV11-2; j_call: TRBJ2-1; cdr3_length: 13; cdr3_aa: ASSLVALAGNEQF
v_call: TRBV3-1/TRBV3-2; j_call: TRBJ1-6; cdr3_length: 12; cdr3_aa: ASSQRGQRSPLH
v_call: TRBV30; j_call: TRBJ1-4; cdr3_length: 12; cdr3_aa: AWSEGQGIEKLF
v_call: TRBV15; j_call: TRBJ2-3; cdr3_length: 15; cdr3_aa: ATSRAIAGASQDTQY
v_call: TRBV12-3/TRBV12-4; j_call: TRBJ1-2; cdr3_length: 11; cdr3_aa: ASSHRASWGYT
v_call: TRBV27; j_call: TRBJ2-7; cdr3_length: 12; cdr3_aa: ASSTPGHAYEQY
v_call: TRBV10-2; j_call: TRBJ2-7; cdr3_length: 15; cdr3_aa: ASSEPPGTSRPYEQY
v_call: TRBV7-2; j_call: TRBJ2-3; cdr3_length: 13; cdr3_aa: ASSLQGYNTDTQY
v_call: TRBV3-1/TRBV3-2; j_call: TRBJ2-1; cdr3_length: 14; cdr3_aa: ASQIGTASSYNEQF
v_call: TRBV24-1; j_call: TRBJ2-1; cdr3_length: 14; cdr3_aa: ATMGARASSYNEQF
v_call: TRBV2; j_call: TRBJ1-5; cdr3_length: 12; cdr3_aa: ASSGGLGGQPQH
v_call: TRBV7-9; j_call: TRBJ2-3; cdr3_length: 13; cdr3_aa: ASSLGRESTDTQY
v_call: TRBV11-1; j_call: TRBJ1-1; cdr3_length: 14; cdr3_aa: ASSSGQGAMDTEAF
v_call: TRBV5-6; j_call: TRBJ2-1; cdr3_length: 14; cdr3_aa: ASSSRTSGVDNEQF
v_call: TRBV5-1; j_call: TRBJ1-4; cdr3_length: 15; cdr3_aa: ASSWGQGDATNEKLF
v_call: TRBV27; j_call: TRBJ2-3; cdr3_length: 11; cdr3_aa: ASSFKFTHTQY
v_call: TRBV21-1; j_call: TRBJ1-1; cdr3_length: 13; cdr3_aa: ASSKAPRRSTEAF
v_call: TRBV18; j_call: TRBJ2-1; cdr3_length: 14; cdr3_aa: ASSPLGQSSYNEQF
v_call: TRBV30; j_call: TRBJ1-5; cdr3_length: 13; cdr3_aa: AWSLGTGTWQPQH
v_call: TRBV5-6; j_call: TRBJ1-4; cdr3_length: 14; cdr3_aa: ASSSTETVLAEKLF
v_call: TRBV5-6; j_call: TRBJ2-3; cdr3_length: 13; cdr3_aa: ASSLEPGSADTQY
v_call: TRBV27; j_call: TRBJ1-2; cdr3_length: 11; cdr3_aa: ASSPLNGAGYT
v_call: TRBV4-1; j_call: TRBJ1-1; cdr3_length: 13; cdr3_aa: ASSQLQGLNTEAF
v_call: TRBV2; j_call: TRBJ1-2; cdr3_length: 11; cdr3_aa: ASSPDRSYSYT
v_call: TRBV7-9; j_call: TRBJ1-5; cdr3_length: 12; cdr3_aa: ASSWTEYNQPQH
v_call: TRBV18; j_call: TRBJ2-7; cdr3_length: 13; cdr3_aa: ASSPVRTGNYEQY
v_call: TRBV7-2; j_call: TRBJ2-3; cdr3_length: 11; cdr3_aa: ASRAASTDTQY
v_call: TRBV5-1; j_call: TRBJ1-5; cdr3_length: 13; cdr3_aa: ASSLGASSNQPQH
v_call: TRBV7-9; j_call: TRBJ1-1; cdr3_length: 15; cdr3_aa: ASSLAAGWGVNTEAF
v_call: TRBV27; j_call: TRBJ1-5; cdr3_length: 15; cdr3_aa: ASSPDSSPTSGQPQH
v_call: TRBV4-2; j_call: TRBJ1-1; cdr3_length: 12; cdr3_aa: ASSQLTGFTEAF
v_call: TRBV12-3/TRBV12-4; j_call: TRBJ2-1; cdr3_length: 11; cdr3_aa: ASSLRAIYEQF
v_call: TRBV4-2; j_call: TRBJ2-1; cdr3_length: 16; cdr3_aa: ASSQESRLAGTYNEQF
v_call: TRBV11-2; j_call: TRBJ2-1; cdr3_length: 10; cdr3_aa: ASSFGSNEQF
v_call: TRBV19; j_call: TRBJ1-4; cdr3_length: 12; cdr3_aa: ASSIHRLNEKLF
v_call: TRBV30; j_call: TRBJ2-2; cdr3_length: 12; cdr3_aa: AWSSQGSTGELF